This TCR beta chain came from a study of CD8+ T cells in alopecia areata. Study-wide context: Patients in the treated group were given tofacitinib by mouth, 5 to 10 mg twice a day.

The CDR3 extends over 17 amino acids. The ends were cut back, 2 bases at V and 5 bases at J, with 18 bases in the middle. Germline CDR1 and CDR2: LGHNA and YSLEER. Treatment meaning: oral pan-JAK inhibitor, 5-10 mg twice daily. Extracted RNA was reverse transcribed into cDNA, the sequencing template. Using immunoSEQ multiplex PCR, the repertoire was profiled, and TCRdb retains in-frame clones only, with some absent. The repertoire includes 170,000 or so clones, 50% to 65% of them detected once, and 10% to 13% sits in the top ten. Sequenced material: CD8+ T cells sorted from blood, taken at week 24, from a patient treated with tofacitinib. This TCR was sampled from a human donor with alopecia areata. The gene calls are TRBV4-3 and TRBJ1-4; D call uncertain. The DNA of the CDR3 is TGCGCCAGCAGCCAATCCCCTGGCAAGGCCTCAAATGAAAAACTGTTTTTT. Translated, it gives CASSQSPGKASNEKLFF.